This entry concerns a single TCR beta chain. Its target is not known. MiXCR, run by TCRdb on the multiplex PCR reads, gives a single entry per CDR3 protein. Of about 270,000 distinct CDR3 sequences in the sample, 30% to 35% are singletons; the top ten hold 0.85% to 1.2%. Samples came from axillary lymph nodes draining the breast cancer. This record belongs to a study of breast tumors, draining lymph nodes, adjacent tissues. Study conclusions and caveats: The data were judged consistent with most tumor T cells coming from lymph node and expanding in tumor. Compared with basal-like, luminal-like tumors shared significantly more repertoire with nontumor tissue. Tumors had less TCR diversity than lymph nodes, more than nontumor tissue.

V lost 10 bases and J 4 bases, leaving 11 bases between the germline ends. CDR3 size: 11 residues. Germline V gene lookup returns CDR1 MDHEN and CDR2 SYDVKM. Sequencing was carried out using axillary lymph node tissue. The chain joins TRBV28 to TRBJ2-7; a possible D gene is TRBD1 (5 bases). The receptor was isolated from a female donor with breast cancer. Some clones in this sample may be carry-over from other donors' samples. For the CDR3, the DNA is TGTGCCACTGGGGCGTTGTACGAGCAGTACTTC. Its translation: CATGALYEQYF.